Below are 9 T cell receptor beta chains sequenced from a single sample in a study of blood T cell repertoires in COVID-19. Profiled with immunoSEQ multiplex PCR; TCRdb holds only in-frame clones, not every one. The sample shows 350,000 to 450,000 clones, 86% of them seen only once. Sequencing input: peripheral blood. These receptors all stem from a woman in her sixties or seventies with COVID-19, enrolled during active disease.

The V and J genes are TRBV6-1 and TRBJ1-2; 10 bases line up with TRBD1. Germline-derived CDR1 and CDR2 are MNHNS and SASEGT. CDR3 length: 14 amino acids. The ends lost 1 base at V and 8 bases at J; junction bases unmatched: 4. The CDR3 DNA sequence: TGTGCCAGCAGTGAAGGCGGGACAGGGGTCGGCTACACCTTC. It encodes CASSEGGTGVGYTF.

The V call is TRBV18, the J call TRBJ2-1; 8 bases line up with TRBD1. The ends lost 4 bases at V and 7 bases at J; junction bases unmatched: 9. Germline V gives CDR1 KGHSH, CDR2 LQKENI. The CDR3 has 15 amino acids. DNA for the CDR3: TGTGCCAGCTCACTTGGGACAGGACAGAATAATGAGCAGTTCTTC. Its protein is CASSLGTGQNNEQFF.

This clone was counted a single time. V and J are TRBV11-3 and TRBJ2-2, with a weak D call TRBD2 (7 bases). CDR1 and CDR2 (germline): SGHNT, YENEEA. With 7 bases removed from V and 6 bases from J, the gap between germline ends came to 21 bases. This CDR3 spans 16 amino acids. The DNA for the CDR3 is TGTGCCAGCATCCCAGACGTAGGGGGGGAATCCGGGGAGCTGTTTTTT. Translated, it gives CASIPDVGGESGELFF.

The J gene is TRBJ2-1, the V gene TRBV7-2; D is undetermined. This CDR3 contains 13 residues. Germline lookup yields CDR1 SGHTA and CDR2 FQGNSA. V was pared by 6 bases and J by 7 bases, with 13 bases between. This chain's CDR3 is CASSSGRFNEQFF. In nucleotides, the CDR3 is TGTGCCAGCAGTAGTGGGCGTTTTAATGAGCAGTTCTTC.

This clone was detected only a few times. The V gene is TRBV6-5, the J gene TRBJ1-1; D might be TRBD1 (5 bases). V gave up 5 bases and J gave up 6 bases, with 16 bases separating them. Germline CDR1 is MNHEY and CDR2 is SVGAGI. The CDR3 extends over 14 amino acids. Here the CDR3 reads CASSLTGRGSEAFF. The DNA for the CDR3 is TGTGCCAGCAGTCTAACCGGACGGGGGTCTGAAGCTTTCTTT.

Only a few counts were recorded for this clone. The CDR3 coding sequence is TGCGCCAGCAGCTTGCAGGGCTCTCTCTATAATTCACCCCTCCACTTT. This translates into CASSLQGSLYNSPLHF. The gene calls are TRBV5-1 and TRBJ1-6; a possible D gene is TRBD1 (5 bases). The CDR3 spans 16 residues. Trimming stripped 1 base from V and 3 bases from J, with 11 bases between. CDR1 is SGHRS and CDR2 is YFSETQ in the germline V gene.

The chain employs TRBV5-6 and TRBJ1-1, with D uncertain. The CDR3 contains 15 residues. V shed 1 base and J shed 1 base, with 11 bases lying between them. Germline values: CDR1 SGHDT, CDR2 YYEEEE. CDR3 nucleotides: TGTGCCAGCAGCTTGTTCAACAAGAAGAACACTGAAGCTTTCTTT. Translated, it gives CASSLFNKKNTEAFF.

The rearrangement links TRBV10-3 to TRBJ2-3; 7 bases fit TRBD1. After removal of 5 bases from V and 6 bases from J, the junction contained 14 bases not matched to a gene. CDR3 length: 16 residues. Germline-derived CDR1 and CDR2 are ENHRY and SYGVKD. The CDR3 sequence is CAISTGDVIIMDTQYF. CDR3 nucleotides: TGTGCCATCAGTACAGGGGACGTTATAATTATGGATACGCAGTATTTT.

The chain recombines TRBV5-1 with TRBJ1-3; 7 bases are shared with TRBD1. The CDR3 extends over 18 amino acids. Germline lookup yields CDR1 SGHRS and CDR2 YFSETQ. J lost 4 bases, V lost 1 base, and 14 bases had no gene match. CDR3 sequence (DNA): TGCGCCAGCAGCTTGATGGAGACAGGGAGATCGGGCGGAAACACCATATATTTT. It is translated as CASSLMETGRSGGNTIYF.